These 23 T cell receptor beta chains share one sample of origin, sequenced in a study of human T cells and chemical hapten exposure (dated by TCRdb to about 2021). Library generation was performed with RACE. TCRdb names NextSeq 500 as the instrument used. The public reads were reprocessed in TCRdb via fastp at Q25 and MiXCR, keeping in-frame beta chains. A single entry per CDR3 protein holds the most common genes and DNA from its merged rows. The sample table lists approximately 320,000 distinct CDR3 sequences, over 5% of them with a count of one. The top ten clonotypes cover roughly 8.2% of the sample. According to the study, the label for this sample's time point signals: pre-sensitization, week 0. The treatment or condition tag for this specimen amounts to: therapeutic diphenylcyclopropenone sensitization with weekly scalp DPC. This specimen consisted of whole blood, obtained in connection with sensitization to the hapten diphenylcyclopropenone (DPC). These receptors all come from a woman aged 18-29 years with alopecia areata. Some clones in this sample may be carry-over from other donors' samples.

Comment on this clonotype: Just one base apart from a much larger clone, this may be a read error. The chain combines TRBV12-3 or TRBV12-4 with TRBJ1-1, with D perhaps matching TRBD1 (5 bases). The germline V and J ends were trimmed by 5 bases and 4 bases, with 14 bases remaining between them. This CDR3 spans 14 amino acids. CDR3 DNA: TGTGCCAGCAGTCCCAGGAGGGGCAGCACTGAAGCTTTCTTT. It translates to CASSPRRGSTEAFF.

This clonotype was counted between two and nine times. The rearrangement uses TRBV6-2 or TRBV6-3 and TRBJ2-1; TRBD2 aligns across 13 bases. Germline V gene data show CDR1 as MNHEY and CDR2 as SVGEGT. The trim removed 5 bases at V and 5 bases at J, leaving 9 bases unmatched. The CDR3 runs 17 residues. The CDR3 loop reads CASSPGTTSGGDNEQFF. The CDR3 DNA reads TGTGCCAGCAGTCCCGGGACTACTAGCGGGGGGGACAATGAGCAGTTCTTC.

The chain links TRBV5-4 to TRBJ1-1; possibly TRBD1 for D (5 bases). The CDR3 covers 15 residues. CDR1 and CDR2 from the germline V gene are SGHNT and YYREEE (reference sequence). V shed 9 bases and J shed 4 bases, with 22 bases lying between them. The CDR3 loop reads CAIMKVSSGGTEAFF. DNA of the CDR3: TGTGCCATTATGAAGGTCAGCTCTGGGGGCACTGAAGCTTTCTTT.

This clonotype was counted at least ten times. V gene TRBV10-3 combines with J gene TRBJ2-6; maybe TRBD2 (5 bases). CDR3 length equals 15 residues. V lost 7 bases, J lost 0 bases, and 10 bases lay in between. Germline-derived CDR1 and CDR2 are ENHRY and SYGVKD. The CDR3 DNA is TGTGCCATCAACGAGGGCGCCTCTGGGGCCAACGTCCTGACTTTC. Its translation is CAINEGASGANVLTF.

This clonotype was recorded at least ten times. The rearrangement links TRBV4-3 to TRBJ1-4; TRBD1 matches 7 bases. V shed 3 bases, J shed 8 bases, and the junction held 15 bases outside the gene matches. The CDR3 is 17 amino acids. The V gene's germline CDR1 is LGHNA and CDR2 YSLEER. The CDR3 DNA sequence: TGCGCCAGCAGCCAGGTTGCTTACAGGGGTGAGGGGGAAAAACTGTTTTTT. It is translated as CASSQVAYRGEGEKLFF.

This chain connects TRBV24-1 to TRBJ2-1; 12 bases are shared with TRBD2. Per germline, CDR1 KGHDR and CDR2 SFDVKD. This CDR3 has 20 amino acids. The V gene end was trimmed by 1 base and the J gene end by 0 bases; junction bases not matched to a gene: 9. In nucleotides, the CDR3 is TGTGCCACCAGTGATTTTAGGCCTAGCGGGGGGGCCAGCTCCTACAATGAGCAGTTCTTC. Its protein product is CATSDFRPSGGASSYNEQFF.

This clonotype was observed many times. V and J are TRBV15 and TRBJ1-2, with D hard to call. The V end was cut by 0 bases, the J end by 0 bases, with 5 bases between. CDR1 is LNHNV, CDR2 YYDKDF, per germline (reference sequence). The CDR3 is 14 amino acids. DNA of the CDR3: TGTGCCACCAGCAGAGATTCAGCTAACTATGGCTACACCTTC. It translates to CATSRDSANYGYTF.

The V and J genes are TRBV5-1 and TRBJ1-6; D is unresolved. Trimming removed 0 bases from V and 7 bases from J, with 11 bases in between. Looked up from germline, CDR1 is SGHRS and CDR2 is YFSETQ. The CDR3 spans 15 residues. CDR3 in amino acids: CASSLGETGNSPLHF. The CDR3 region has the DNA TGCGCCAGCAGCTTGGGGGAGACGGGAAATTCACCCCTCCACTTT.

This clonotype has a count of ten or more. V and J are TRBV23-1 and TRBJ2-3, with D possibly matching TRBD2 (5 bases). TRBV23-1 is given ORF status, its function remaining uncertain. The length of the CDR3 is 19 residues. V lost 0 bases and J 3 bases, leaving 22 bases between the germline ends. The chain's CDR3 is CASSQSRRFARPRTDTQYF. CDR3 nucleotide sequence: TGCGCCAGCAGTCAATCGCGGAGGTTTGCCAGACCTAGGACAGATACGCAGTATTTT.

The chain employs TRBV7-2 and TRBJ2-3; 12 bases agree with TRBD2. The CDR3 sequence is 18 residues long. With V trimmed by 0 bases and J by 5 bases, 9 bases remained unmatched. Germline CDR1 reads SGHTA; CDR2 reads FQGNSA. For the CDR3, the DNA is TGTGCCAGCAGCTTAGCTTCACTAGCGGGGGGCCGTCAAGATACGCAGTATTTT. Amino acid sequence: CASSLASLAGGRQDTQYF.

This clonotype was detected many times. The chain employs TRBV7-2 and TRBJ1-4, with D maybe TRBD1 (6 bases). The CDR3 totals 16 residues. Trimming pared 5 bases from V and 7 bases from J, leaving 20 bases between. Germline CDR1 and CDR2: SGHTA and FQGNSA. The CDR3 region is CASSPRTGEGVEKLFF. CDR3 bases: TGTGCCAGCAGCCCCCGGACCGGGGAGGGGGTTGAAAAACTGTTTTTT.

The chain couples TRBV12-3 or TRBV12-4 to TRBJ1-6; D unclear. Trimming took 6 bases from V and 10 from J, leaving 10 bases between them. This CDR3 is 12 amino acids long. CDR3 region: CASSEGRSPLHF. The CDR3 coding sequence is TGTGCCAGCAGCGAAGGTCGGTCACCCCTCCACTTT.

This clonotype was seen more than once but under ten times. V is TRBV5-4 and J is TRBJ2-3; D gene ambiguous. CDR1 is SGHNT, CDR2 YYREEE, per germline (reference sequence). Trimming removed 7 bases at V and 1 base at J, with 13 bases between. The CDR3 sequence is 14 residues long. The CDR3 coding sequence is TGTGCCAGCTCGCCTCCAGATCGCACAGATACGCAGTATTTT. The encoded protein is CASSPPDRTDTQYF.

The rearrangement links TRBV20-1 to TRBJ1-6; tentative D call: TRBD1 (5 bases). Per germline, CDR1 DFQATT and CDR2 SNEGSKA (reference sequence). Trimming left V 1 base short and J 5 bases short, with 9 bases between. CDR3 length equals 14 residues. CDR3 sequence (DNA): TGCAGTGCTAGAGTAGGGACTGATAATTCACCCCTCCACTTT. This codes for CSARVGTDNSPLHF.

This clonotype was detected many times. The CDR3 spells CASRPLTGFNTEAFF. The CDR3 DNA reads TGTGCCAGCAGACCCCTCACAGGGTTTAACACTGAAGCTTTCTTT. V usage is TRBV27 and J usage is TRBJ1-1, with D perhaps matching TRBD1 (6 bases). From germline, CDR1 is MNHEY and CDR2 SMNVEV (reference sequence). V was shortened by 6 bases and J by 2 bases, with 16 bases between the two germline ends. This CDR3 is built from 15 residues.

The chain employs TRBV12-5 and TRBJ1-1, with 9 bases lining up with TRBD1. The V gene's germline CDR1 is LGHNT and CDR2 FRNRAP. The CDR3 length is 14 residues. V trimming: 5 bases; J trimming: 5 bases; junction bases outside the gene matches: 6. The CDR3 nucleotides are TGTGCTAGTGGTATAACAGGGGGCGGGACTGAAGCTTTCTTT. This codes for CASGITGGGTEAFF.

The V call is TRBV5-6, the J call TRBJ1-2; D might be TRBD1 (5 bases). CDR1 and CDR2 (germline): SGHDT, YYEEEE. The V gene lost 0 bases and the J gene lost 4 bases, with 13 bases spanning the gap. This CDR3 region has 15 residues. CDR3 sequence: CASSLAGAEPYGYTF. The CDR3 region has the DNA TGTGCCAGCAGCTTGGCCGGGGCAGAGCCCTATGGCTACACCTTC.

The table lists this clonotype with many counts. The chain links TRBV5-4 to TRBJ1-6; no firm D call. The CDR3 totals 14 residues. Germline CDR1 SGHNT, CDR2 YYREEE (reference sequence). V shed 0 bases and J shed 9 bases, with 10 bases lying between them. The CDR3 sequence: CASSLGGRGSPLHF. CDR3 nucleotide sequence: TGTGCCAGCAGCTTGGGTGGGCGGGGTTCACCCCTCCACTTT.

The chain combines TRBV10-3 with TRBJ2-7; D is uncertain. Trimming took 3 bases from V and 4 from J, leaving 10 bases between them. This CDR3 region has 13 residues. Germline V gene sequence: CDR1 ENHRY, CDR2 SYGVKD. The CDR3 DNA reads as TGTGCCATCAGTGAATCGGACCGGTACGAGCAGTACTTC. Residues: CAISESDRYEQYF.

J is TRBJ1-2 and V is TRBV12-3 or TRBV12-4; D ambiguous. This CDR3 has 12 amino acids. Trimming removed 5 bases from V and 4 bases from J, with 8 bases in between. In nucleotides, the CDR3 is TGTGCCAGCAGTCGGGCCCCCTATGGCTACACCTTC. Translating it yields CASSRAPYGYTF.

The chain couples TRBV2 to TRBJ1-4; tentative D call: TRBD1 (6 bases). The germline V gene has CDR1 SNHLY and CDR2 FYNNEI. The CDR3 has 13 residues. The V and J ends lost 8 bases and 5 bases respectively, with 12 bases between them. This CDR3 reads CASGQYQNEKLFF. For the CDR3, the DNA is TGTGCCAGCGGACAGTACCAGAATGAAAAACTGTTTTTT.

This clonotype was seen a handful of times. V is TRBV5-4 and J is TRBJ1-3; D ambiguous. The CDR3 contains 16 residues. Deletions cut 4 bases from V and 0 bases from J, with 14 bases between. Germline values: CDR1 SGHNT, CDR2 YYREEE (reference sequence). CDR3 residues: CASSLRTGSSGNTIYF. CDR3 nucleotide sequence: TGTGCCAGCAGCCTTAGGACGGGCAGCTCTGGAAACACCATATATTTT.

The chain links TRBV7-9 to TRBJ1-3, with a weak D call TRBD1 (5 bases). V was trimmed by 5 bases and J by 4 bases, leaving 12 bases between them. Germline values: CDR1 SEHNR, CDR2 FQNEAQ (reference sequence). CDR3 length equals 14 residues. CDR3 region: CASSPGTYGNTIYF. As DNA, the CDR3 is TGTGCCAGCAGCCCCGGGACGTACGGAAACACCATATATTTT.